This T cell receptor (beta chain) was observed in a study of monozygotic twins with inflammatory bowel disease. Study-wide results and limits: Fewer clonotypes were shared with others by IBD patients than by healthy twins, especially with disease activity. There was no way to distinguish the different T cell subtypes.

UMIs containing a 6-nucleotide sample barcode were added via template switching. With the 5' RACE reads reprocessed, TCRdb shows one record per CDR3 protein and no DNA. The repertoire shows some 190,000 distinct CDR3 sequences; the top ten hold under 8.5%. As regards this clonotype: Its cognate antigen is unknown.

CDR1 and CDR2 (germline): SGHNT, YYREEE (reference sequence). The CDR3 spans 15 residues. Sequences were obtained from blood. This chain links TRBV5-4 with TRBJ2-3; the D call of TRBD1 rests on TCRdb alone, since no DNA is present to check it. The TCR was taken from a human donor with ulcerative colitis or Crohn's disease, or a healthy co-twin of an affected twin (not recorded which). CDR3 region: CASSSGDGHTDTQYF.